The next 4 T cell receptor beta chains were all read from a single sample in a study of beta chain features in type 1 diabetes (dated by TCRdb to 2017 to 2018). Libraries were constructed by the immunoSEQ multiplex PCR assay. The entire amount of isolated RNA was reverse transcribed using the High Capacity cDNA Reverse Transcription Kit, so the sequenced TCRB transcripts were expressed ones. In its TCRdb copy, this immuneACCESS table keeps in-frame sequences only and misses some clones. Where compared with another copy, unresolved V genes explain less than half of these, and the others have no known cause. Here the sample has more than 300,000 clones; around 12% occur a single time. The biggest ten clones account for 0.017% of the sample. Sequenced sample: naive CD4+ T cells from blood. Reading the label with the study, this specimen's cell subset or site is: true naive CD4+ T cells. These receptors originate from a man aged 18 to 35 in good health.

The chain combines TRBV18 with TRBJ2-1, with 9 bases aligning to TRBD2. The germline CDR1 and CDR2 sequences are KGHSH and LQKENI. There are 14 residues in the CDR3. V gave up 6 bases and J gave up 6 bases; unmatched junction bases: 6. The CDR3 DNA reads TGTGCCAGCTCGATAGCGGGAGTCACCAATGAGCAGTTCTTC. Protein: CASSIAGVTNEQFF.

V is TRBV5-6 and J is TRBJ2-6, with D possibly matching TRBD2 (5 bases). V was clipped by 4 bases and J by 10 bases, with 27 bases between them. Germline V CDR1 and CDR2: SGHDT, YYEEEE. The CDR3 loop spans 18 amino acids. This CDR3 reads CASSPNAHPSPNLNVLTF. As DNA, the CDR3 is TGTGCCAGCAGCCCAAACGCCCATCCTAGCCCTAATCTTAACGTCCTGACTTTC. Filled out from reference TRBV5-6 and TRBJ2-6, the complete variable domain reads DAGVTQSPTHLIKTRGQQVTLRCSPKSGHDTVSWYQQALGQGPQFIFQYYEEEERQRGNFPDRFSGHQFPNYSSELNVNALLLGDSALYLCASSPNAHPSPNLNVLTFGAGSRLTVL.

This chain connects TRBV30 to TRBJ1-1; D gene uncertain. The CDR3 length is 15 residues. Germline loops: CDR1 GTSNPN, CDR2 SVGIG (reference sequence). The V gene lost 3 bases and the J gene lost 0 bases, with 14 bases spanning the gap. CDR3 coding DNA: TGTGCCTGGAGGTCGCTGGCCAGGATGAACACTGAAGCTTTCTTT. It encodes CAWRSLARMNTEAFF.

The J gene is TRBJ2-2, the V gene TRBV11-3; D remains unclear. V gave up 5 bases and J gave up 10 bases, with 5 bases separating them. The CDR3 is 10 amino acids. The germline gives CDR1 SGHNT, CDR2 YENEEA. CDR3 nucleotide sequence: TGTGCCAGCAGCCCGGTGGAGCTGTTTTTT. Protein product: CASSPVELFF.